This TCR beta chain comes out of a study of CD8 T cells in ankylosing spondylitis. TCRdb independently ran MiXCR on the 5' RACE reads; one entry per CDR3 protein. Here the sample spans 700,000 to 1,000,000 distinct CDR3 sequences, approximately 10% being singletons. This clonotype was counted at least ten times. Antigen specificity is unknown. Study-level results: Among TCR beta sequences, a motif of eight highly homologous variants appeared characteristic of ankylosing spondylitis blood.

The TCR originated in a male donor with ankylosing spondylitis. The specimen sequenced was blood, either unsorted or a sorted T cell fraction (not recorded which).

The CDR3 is CASSLNSYTDTQYF. The CDR3 DNA sequence: TGCGCCAGCAGCTTGAACTCATACACAGATACGCAGTATTTT. V is TRBV5-1 and J is TRBJ2-3; D is uncertain. CDR1 SGHRS and CDR2 YFSETQ come from the germline V gene. The CDR3 covers 14 residues. Trimming took 1 base from V and 2 from J, leaving 8 bases between them.